The 32 T cell receptor beta chains below come from one sample, sequenced in a study of response to subunit inactivated influenza vaccine. TCRdb itself ran the RT-PCR reads through MiXCR, one entry per CDR3 protein. The data contain about 580,000 distinct CDR3 sequences, 14% of them seen just once; the ten biggest clones take up more than 9.5%. The sequencing used PBMCs from blood, collected roughly 12 days after vaccination. The origin of the receptors is a man aged 50 to 59 who received an inactivated influenza vaccine.

This chain connects TRBV12-3 or TRBV12-4 to TRBJ1-2; D gene uncertain. This CDR3 is 16 amino acids long. Trimming pared 5 bases from V and 8 bases from J, leaving 24 bases between. In DNA, the CDR3 is TGTGCCAGCAGTCCTGACCGTTCCCGGGCCGCGGGGGGCTACACCTTC. Translation gives CASSPDRSRAAGGYTF.

This clonotype has only a few counts. V and J are TRBV11-2 and TRBJ1-4; D remains ambiguous. The CDR3 has 14 residues. In germline, CDR1 is SGHAT, CDR2 FQNNGV. V dropped 3 bases and J dropped 4 bases, with 9 bases sitting between them. The CDR3 DNA reads TGTGCCAGCAGCTTTCCCGGGAATAATGAAAAACTGTTTTTT. Translating it yields CASSFPGNNEKLFF.

This clonotype was observed a handful of times. The genes are TRBV7-9 and TRBJ2-3, with D perhaps matching TRBD2 (6 bases). CDR1 and CDR2 from the germline V gene are SEHNR and FQNEAQ (reference sequence). V lost 5 bases and J lost 4, with 16 bases in between. This CDR3 is 15 amino acids long. The CDR3 DNA reads TGTGCCAGCAGCCCAAGCTGGAGGGTCGCAGATACGCAGTATTTT. Amino acid sequence: CASSPSWRVADTQYF.

The CDR3 nucleotides are TGCAGTGCTAGCCGGGGACAGGTCGCCTACAATGAGCAGTTCTTC. Encoded protein: CSASRGQVAYNEQFF. This chain uses TRBV20-1 with TRBJ2-1; 8 nucleotides match TRBD1. V gave up 3 bases and J gave up 2 bases; unmatched junction bases: 6. This CDR3 is built from 15 residues. The germline V gene has CDR1 DFQATT and CDR2 SNEGSKA (reference sequence).

This clonotype has ten or more counts. This chain uses TRBV20-1 with TRBJ2-5; TRBD2 aligns across 8 bases. This CDR3 contains 13 residues. Per the germline V gene, CDR1 is DFQATT and CDR2 is SNEGSKA (reference sequence). J was trimmed by 2 bases and V by 8 bases; bases with no gene match: 7. The DNA for the CDR3 is TGCAGTACCGAGGGACTAGTTCAAGAGACCCAGTACTTC. Amino acid sequence: CSTEGLVQETQYF.

Many counts were recorded for this clonotype. The chain is built from TRBV10-3 and TRBJ1-2; D uncertain. With 0 bases removed from V and 4 bases from J, the gap between germline ends came to 12 bases. This CDR3 comprises 15 residues. The germline CDR1 and CDR2 sequences are ENHRY and SYGVKD. The CDR3 DNA reads TGTGCCATCAGTGAGTCCGCAGGCTACAGCTATGGCTACACCTTC. Its translation is CAISESAGYSYGYTF.

As concerns this clonotype: A read error may explain this, as a much larger clone is one base away. This chain connects TRBV28 to TRBJ2-1; 8 bases fit TRBD2. V lost 3 bases, J lost 9 bases, and 7 bases stayed unmatched. Looked up from germline, CDR1 is MDHEN and CDR2 is SYDVKM. CDR3 length: 14 amino acids. CDR3: CASSLTSEGLEQFF. In DNA, the CDR3 is TGTGCCAGCAGTTTGACTAGCGAGGGGCTTGAGCAGTTCTTC.

This clonotype was observed a handful of times. This chain links TRBV4-3 with TRBJ1-2, with 7 bases that match TRBD1. Germline CDR1 and CDR2: LGHNA and YSLEER. This CDR3 has 13 amino acids. The junction had 2 bases not matched to a gene; V was cut back by 3 bases and J by 4 bases. The CDR3 coding sequence is TGCGCCAGCAGCCAGCCAGGGGGCTATGGCTACACCTTC. Translation: CASSQPGGYGYTF.

The chain recombines TRBV28 with TRBJ1-5; D gene ambiguous. The germline gives CDR1 MDHEN, CDR2 SYDVKM. The CDR3 totals 13 residues. The germline V and J ends were trimmed by 7 bases and 1 base, with 8 bases remaining between them. The CDR3 coding sequence is TGTGCCAGCAACCGGCAGAGCAATCAGCCCCAGCATTTT. Translation: CASNRQSNQPQHF.

A few counts support this clonotype. This chain joins TRBV7-2 and TRBJ1-6, with TRBD1 identical over 7 bases. CDR3 length: 16 amino acids. Germline-derived CDR1 and CDR2 are SGHTA and FQGNSA. V lost 1 base to trimming and J lost 1 base; unmatched junction nucleotides: 1. In DNA, the CDR3 is TGTGCCAGCAGCTTAGGCAGGGGGTCCTATAATTCACCCCTCCACTTT. It encodes CASSLGRGSYNSPLHF.

The genes are TRBV4-1 and TRBJ2-2; D unresolved. The germline V gene encodes CDR1 MGHRA and CDR2 YSYEKL. The V end was cut by 1 base, the J end by 8 bases, with 8 bases between. The CDR3 is 13 residues long. The CDR3 nucleotides read TGCGCCAGCAGCCAAGCACTGACAGGGGAGCTGTTTTTT. This gives the protein CASSQALTGELFF.

This chain links TRBV6-2 or TRBV6-3 with TRBJ2-1; 9 bases map to TRBD2. Germline V gene data show CDR1 as MNHEY and CDR2 as SVGEGT. The CDR3 is 15 residues long. J gave up 4 bases and V 4 bases, and 5 bases lay outside the gene matches. The DNA of the CDR3 is TGTGCCAGCAGTTTCCAGCGGGGGGTATACAATGAGCAGTTCTTC. This encodes CASSFQRGVYNEQFF.

This clonotype has more than one count but fewer than ten. This rearrangement joins TRBV18 to TRBJ2-1; D is perhaps TRBD2 (5 bases). The length of the CDR3 is 12 residues. Germline CDR1 and CDR2: KGHSH and LQKENI. The V end was cut by 3 bases, the J end by 8 bases, with 8 bases between. The CDR3 loop reads CASSPTIDEQFF. The CDR3 nucleotides read TGTGCCAGCTCACCGACTATTGATGAGCAGTTCTTC.

This clonotype turned up a few times. The chain combines TRBV12-3 or TRBV12-4 with TRBJ1-2, with a tentative D call TRBD1 (6 bases). The CDR3 sequence is 14 residues long. V was clipped by 3 bases and J by 2 bases, with 10 bases between them. The CDR3 nucleotides read TGTGCCAGCAGTTTTTCAGGGGAAAACTATGGCTACACCTTC. This codes for CASSFSGENYGYTF.

This clonotype was detected only a few times. The chain is built from TRBV5-6 and TRBJ2-1; tentative D call: TRBD2 (6 bases). V shed 5 bases and J shed 0 bases, with 15 bases lying between them. The CDR3 contains 16 residues. Germline CDR1 SGHDT, CDR2 YYEEEE. Written as DNA, the CDR3 is TGTGCCAGCAGTGAGGGTCGGGGGACCTCCTACAATGAGCAGTTCTTC. Its protein product is CASSEGRGTSYNEQFF.

This clonotype was recorded at least ten times. The chain employs TRBV12-3 or TRBV12-4 and TRBJ1-3; TRBD1 agrees at 9 bases. J lost 3 bases, V lost 5 bases, and 20 bases had no gene match. The CDR3 contains 20 residues. The CDR3 bases are TGTGCCAGCAGTGCGTATTGGGACAGGGCCCCGTTTTTGGATGGAAACACCATATATTTT. Protein sequence: CASSAYWDRAPFLDGNTIYF.

The gene calls are TRBV7-8 and TRBJ2-3; 8 nucleotides match TRBD2. V trimming: 4 bases; J trimming: 3 bases; junction bases outside the gene matches: 6. Germline V lookup: CDR1 SGHVS, CDR2 FQNEAQ. The CDR3 consists of 15 residues. The CDR3 bases are TGTGCCAGCAGCTCCCGGGAGGGCTGGACAGATACGCAGTATTTT. Its protein product is CASSSREGWTDTQYF.

CDR3 DNA sequence: TGCGCCAGCAGCGCGTCGGGTACTGGTACGCAGTATTTT. Protein: CASSASGTGTQYF. The V gene is TRBV5-1, the J gene TRBJ2-3; no reliable D call. With 4 bases removed from V and 8 bases from J, the gap between germline ends came to 14 bases. The CDR3 extends over 13 amino acids. Germline V lookup: CDR1 SGHRS, CDR2 YFSETQ.

The chain couples TRBV29-1 to TRBJ2-3; tentatively, D is TRBD1 (5 bases). Per the germline V gene, CDR1 is SQVTM and CDR2 is ANQGSEA. The CDR3 runs 14 residues. The V and J ends lost 4 bases and 2 bases respectively, with 13 bases between them. This CDR3 reads CSVGGRAHTDTQYF. The CDR3 DNA reads as TGCAGCGTTGGGGGCAGGGCGCACACAGATACGCAGTATTTT.

This clonotype was detected a few times. The rearrangement links TRBV5-6 to TRBJ1-2; TRBD1 matches at 11 bases. The CDR3 sequence is 14 residues long. Germline trimming cut 3 bases from V and 8 bases from J; bases unmatched to any gene: 6. The germline V gene encodes CDR1 SGHDT and CDR2 YYEEEE. CDR3: CASSSGQGVWGYTF. DNA for the CDR3: TGTGCCAGCAGCTCGGGACAGGGGGTTTGGGGCTACACCTTC.

This clonotype appeared a few times. The chain recombines TRBV7-2 with TRBJ2-3, with 8 bases identical to TRBD2. V trimming: 8 bases; J trimming: 1 base; junction bases outside the gene matches: 8. Germline V gene sequence: CDR1 SGHTA, CDR2 FQGNSA. The CDR3 totals 15 residues. The CDR3 loop reads CASSRGGLGTDTQYF. CDR3 DNA sequence: TGTGCCAGCTCCCGGGGGGGCCTTGGCACAGATACGCAGTATTTT. The entire variable domain, with the rest obtained from reference TRBV7-2 and TRBJ2-3, is as follows: GAGVSQSPSNKVTEKGKDVELRCDPISGHTALYWYRQSLGQGLEFLIYFQGNSAPDKSGLPSDRFSAERTGGSVSTLTIQRTQQEDSAVYLCASSRGGLGTDTQYFGPGTRLTVL.

The chain couples TRBV14 to TRBJ2-1, with 8 bases fitting TRBD1. Germline CDR1 is SGHDN and CDR2 is FVKESK. CDR3 length equals 17 residues. Germline trimming cut 4 bases from V and 3 bases from J; bases unmatched to any gene: 11. The CDR3 loop reads CASSPLRGQAFYNEQFF. DNA for the CDR3: TGTGCCAGCAGCCCACTCCGGGGACAGGCTTTCTACAATGAGCAGTTCTTC.

This clonotype has more than one count but fewer than ten. The genes are TRBV7-8 and TRBJ2-3; a weak D match, TRBD2 (6 bases). V was trimmed by 3 bases and J by 5 bases, leaving 21 bases between them. CDR3 length: 17 residues. Germline CDR1 reads SGHVS; CDR2 reads FQNEAQ. The CDR3: CASSFSFLTGDLDTQYF. The CDR3, as DNA: TGTGCCAGCAGCTTCTCCTTTCTTACGGGGGACTTAGATACGCAGTATTTT.

This sequence joins TRBV9 and TRBJ2-3; D remains unclear. Trimming cost V 2 bases and J 2 bases, with 9 bases left between them. Looked up from germline, CDR1 is SGDLS and CDR2 is YYNGEE. CDR3 length equals 14 residues. Here the CDR3 reads CASSVGVDTDTQYF. The DNA of the CDR3 is TGTGCCAGCAGCGTTGGCGTAGACACAGATACGCAGTATTTT. The variable domain in full, completed from reference TRBV9 and TRBJ2-3, reads DSGVTQTPKHLITATGQRVTLRCSPRSGDLSVYWYQQSLDQGLQFLIQYYNGEERAKGNILERFSAQQFPDLHSELNLSSLELGDSALYFCASSVGVDTDTQYFGPGTRLTVL.

This clonotype was observed a few times. The chain recombines TRBV6-1 with TRBJ2-5; 11 bases map to TRBD2. Germline V gives CDR1 MNHNS, CDR2 SASEGT. The J segment lost 2 bases and the V segment lost 6 bases, leaving 5 bases of the junction unmatched. The CDR3 totals 15 residues. The CDR3 sequence: CASRPPSGGQETQYF. DNA of the CDR3: TGTGCCAGCAGGCCCCCTAGCGGGGGGCAAGAGACCCAGTACTTC.

The genes are TRBV7-2 and TRBJ2-1; D gene ambiguous. Germline-derived CDR1 and CDR2 are SGHTA and FQGNSA. This CDR3 spans 11 amino acids. V shed 5 bases and J shed 11 bases, with 10 bases lying between them. The CDR3 is CASSPGGKQFF. For the CDR3, the DNA is TGTGCCAGCAGCCCCGGCGGTAAGCAGTTCTTC.

The J gene is TRBJ2-2, the V gene TRBV9, with 7 bases that match TRBD2. There are 17 residues in the CDR3. The junction had 15 bases not matched to a gene; V was cut back by 6 bases and J by 4 bases. Germline V gene lookup returns CDR1 SGDLS and CDR2 YYNGEE. CDR3 residues: CASTPFVAGEATGELFF. The CDR3 DNA follows: TGTGCCAGCACTCCGTTCGTCGCGGGAGAGGCCACCGGGGAGCTGTTTTTT.

This clonotype was counted at least ten times. This sequence joins TRBV20-1 and TRBJ2-5; TRBD2 matches at 8 bases. This CDR3 is 14 amino acids long. J gave up 2 bases and V 6 bases, and 8 bases lay outside the gene matches. Germline V gives CDR1 DFQATT, CDR2 SNEGSKA (reference sequence). The DNA for the CDR3 is TGCAGTGCCCTGCGGGGGGCCGGACAAGAGACCCAGTACTTC. Translating gives CSALRGAGQETQYF.

This clonotype was counted between two and nine times. The CDR3 sequence: CAWSVGQEDTQYF. The CDR3 DNA sequence: TGTGCCTGGAGTGTAGGGCAGGAAGATACGCAGTATTTT. V and J are TRBV30 and TRBJ2-3, with unresolved D. Trimming removed 0 bases at V and 5 bases at J, with 9 bases between. The CDR3 totals 13 residues. From germline, CDR1 is GTSNPN and CDR2 SVGIG (reference sequence).

This clonotype has a handful of counts. CDR3 nucleotide sequence: TGCGCCAGCAGACAGGGATCTAATGAAAAACTGTTTTTT. Protein: CASRQGSNEKLFF. The rearrangement uses TRBV5-1 and TRBJ1-4; the D gene is possibly TRBD1 (6 bases). Looked up from germline, CDR1 is SGHRS and CDR2 is YFSETQ. CDR3 length: 13 amino acids. Trimming removed 5 bases at V and 3 bases at J, with 8 bases between.

This clonotype has at least ten counts. CDR3 amino acids: CASSLHGAGELFF. The CDR3 bases are TGTGCCAGCAGTTTACATGGAGCCGGGGAGCTGTTTTTT. This chain links TRBV12-3 or TRBV12-4 with TRBJ2-2; no definite D call. The CDR3 totals 13 residues. Trimming pared 2 bases from V and 6 bases from J, leaving 7 bases between.

This chain uses TRBV20-1 with TRBJ2-7; D perhaps matches TRBD2 (5 bases). The CDR3 consists of 14 residues. The V gene lost 0 bases and the J gene lost 1 base, with 10 bases spanning the gap. Germline values: CDR1 DFQATT, CDR2 SNEGSKA (reference sequence). CDR3 sequence: CSARDVEGSYEQYF. The CDR3 DNA sequence: TGCAGTGCTAGAGATGTAGAGGGATCCTACGAGCAGTACTTC.